These 26 T cell receptor beta chains share one sample of origin, sequenced in a study of shared clonotypes between healthy human individuals. The naive CD8 fraction comprised CD45RO-negative cells positively selected for CCR7 and excluded terminally differentiated effector memory CD45RA+ cells. This table comes from immunoSEQ multiplex PCR, and its TCRdb copy is limited to in-frame clones, with some not included. Among 1.5 million to 2.5 million clones listed, over 85% were seen once. Sequenced sample: naive CD8+ T cells sorted from blood. Receptors were obtained from a man between 18 and 29 years old in good health.

The J gene is TRBJ2-7, the V gene TRBV7-9; 7 positions match TRBD1. Looked up from germline, CDR1 is SEHNR and CDR2 is FQNEAQ (reference sequence). This CDR3 has 12 residues. V lost 4 bases and J lost 5; bases outside the gene matches: 2. For the CDR3, the DNA is TGTGCCAGCAGCTCGACAGGGCACGAGCAGTACTTC. Residues: CASSSTGHEQYF.

With respect to this clone: One junction end disagrees with the germline gene, perhaps due to a read error. The chain is built from TRBV7-7 and TRBJ2-2; perhaps TRBD1 as D (5 bases). The germline CDR1 and CDR2 sequences are SSHAT and FNYEAQ (reference sequence). The CDR3 totals 16 residues. The CDR3 is CASSYQGFLNTGELFF. The CDR3 nucleotides read TGTGCTAGCAGCTACCAGGGTTTCCTAAACACCGGGGAGCTGTTTTTT.

This chain uses TRBV30 with TRBJ2-2; D gene uncertain. This CDR3 is 13 amino acids long. Trimming removed 0 bases at V and 6 bases at J, with 8 bases between. The germline V gene encodes CDR1 GTSNPN and CDR2 SVGIG (reference sequence). CDR3 loop: CAWSVAFPGELFF. The CDR3 DNA sequence: TGTGCCTGGAGTGTGGCTTTCCCCGGGGAGCTGTTTTTT.

The rearrangement joins TRBV6-6 to TRBJ2-5; TRBD2 is a possible D gene (5 bases). CDR1 and CDR2 (germline): MNHNY, SVGAGI (reference sequence). Trimming left V 6 bases short and J 5 bases short, with 10 bases between. The CDR3 is 12 residues long. The CDR3 reads CASRATGETQYF. The DNA for the CDR3 is TGTGCCAGCAGGGCAACGGGGGAGACCCAGTACTTC.

The J gene is TRBJ1-2, the V gene TRBV9; D remains ambiguous. V lost 3 bases to trimming and J lost 1 base, with 7 bases between them. Germline CDR1 reads SGDLS; CDR2 reads YYNGEE. The CDR3 runs 13 residues. CDR3 bases: TGTGCCAGCAGCGGGCAGGATAACTATGGCTACACCTTC. Protein: CASSGQDNYGYTF.

The chain joins TRBV29-1 to TRBJ1-1; D is unclear. CDR1 is SQVTM and CDR2 is ANQGSEA in the germline V gene. V dropped 0 bases and J dropped 4 bases, with 18 bases sitting between them. CDR3 length: 16 amino acids. The CDR3 sequence: CSVEERRKAELTEAFF. DNA for the CDR3: TGCAGCGTTGAAGAACGCCGAAAAGCGGAACTCACTGAAGCTTTCTTT.

As concerns this clone: One end of the junction varies from germline; a read error may be responsible. The chain recombines TRBV7-7 with TRBJ2-1; 7 bases match TRBD1. The CDR3 runs to 15 residues. Germline V CDR1 and CDR2: SSHAT, FNYEAQ (reference sequence). The CDR3 DNA reads TGTGCTAGCAGCCCCAGACAGGGATCCTACAATGAGCAGTTCTTC. This encodes CASSPRQGSYNEQFF.

This chain joins TRBV27 and TRBJ2-5, with 13 nucleotides matching TRBD2. Germline V CDR1 and CDR2: MNHEY, SMNVEV (reference sequence). This CDR3 comprises 15 residues. After removal of 8 bases from V and 4 bases from J, the junction contained 7 bases not matched to a gene. CDR3 bases: TGTGCCAGCGGGAGGACTAGCGGGGGAGGAGAGACCCAGTACTTC. It codes for CASGRTSGGGETQYF.

This sequence joins TRBV14 and TRBJ2-2; D gene unclear. This CDR3 has 14 residues. Trimming removed 0 bases at V and 5 bases at J, with 7 bases between. Germline V gene data show CDR1 as SGHDN and CDR2 as FVKESK. For the CDR3, the DNA is TGTGCCAGCAGCCAAGAAGGAGCGACCGGGGAGCTGTTTTTT. It yields the protein CASSQEGATGELFF.

The chain uses TRBV5-6 and TRBJ1-4, with D possibly being TRBD1 (6 bases). Germline CDR1 is SGHDT and CDR2 is YYEEEE. V was shortened by 4 bases and J by 8 bases, with 15 bases between the two germline ends. CDR3 length equals 14 residues. The CDR3 coding sequence is TGTGCCAGCAGCATCGGGGGGGCTGGAGAAAAACTGTTTTTT. It yields the protein CASSIGGAGEKLFF.

About this clone itself: At the DNA level, this CDR3 is encoded by other sequences in the same sample as well. The V gene is TRBV5-4, the J gene TRBJ2-7; a possible D gene is TRBD2 (6 bases). Deletions cut 4 bases from V and 0 bases from J, with 11 bases between. In germline, CDR1 is SGHNT, CDR2 YYREEE (reference sequence). This CDR3 is 14 amino acids long. In nucleotides, the CDR3 is TGTGCCAGCAGCCACCGGGACTCCTCCTACGAGCAGTACTTC. It encodes CASSHRDSSYEQYF.

The V call is TRBV14, the J call TRBJ2-1; D is uncertain. Per the germline V gene, CDR1 is SGHDN and CDR2 is FVKESK. With 1 base removed from V and 7 bases from J, the gap between germline ends came to 8 bases. The CDR3 contains 13 residues. CDR3 sequence reads: CASSQVGGNEQFF. For the CDR3, the DNA is TGTGCCAGCAGCCAAGTGGGTGGGAATGAGCAGTTCTTC.

The chain links TRBV5-1 to TRBJ2-5; D is uncertain. The CDR3 has 17 amino acids. The germline gives CDR1 SGHRS, CDR2 YFSETQ. Trimming cost V 2 bases and J 2 bases, with 19 bases left between them. As DNA, the CDR3 is TGCGCCAGCAGCTTACCCGTCAGTGGTGTAATTCAAGAGACCCAGTACTTC. Translating it yields CASSLPVSGVIQETQYF.

This chain connects TRBV30 to TRBJ1-1, with D maybe TRBD1 (5 bases). Germline-derived CDR1 and CDR2 are GTSNPN and SVGIG (reference sequence). The CDR3 is made up of 12 amino acids. Trimming pared 8 bases from V and 1 base from J, leaving 11 bases between. CDR3 DNA sequence: TGTGCCCAGGCCGGGGGGAACACTGAAGCTTTCTTT. Translating gives CAQAGGNTEAFF. The full variable domain, completed using reference TRBV30 and TRBJ1-1, is SQTIHQWPATLVQPVGSPLSLECTVEGTSNPNLYWYRQAAGRGLQLLFYSVGIGQISSEVPQNLSASRPQDRQFILSSKKLLLSDSGFYLCAQAGGNTEAFFGQGTRLTVV.

This clone was recorded only once. The rearrangement joins TRBV7-2 to TRBJ2-5; a weak D match, TRBD1 (5 bases). The J call may be incorrect, as the DNA end agrees better with TRBJ2-7. The CDR3 runs to 13 residues. CDR1 and CDR2 (germline): SGHTA, FQGNSA. The CDR3 nucleotides read TGTGCCAGCAGACAGGATGAGTCCTACGAGCAGTACTTC. It specifies CASRQDESYEQYF.

This clone has just one count. The chain carries TRBV29-1 and TRBJ1-2; TRBD1 is a possible D gene (5 bases). The CDR3 contains 14 residues. V was trimmed by 0 bases and J by 4 bases, leaving 12 bases between them. Germline lookup yields CDR1 SQVTM and CDR2 ANQGSEA. The CDR3 sequence: CSVEDMQGIYGYTF. CDR3 DNA sequence: TGCAGCGTTGAAGATATGCAGGGTATCTATGGCTACACCTTC.

The CDR3 sequence: CAWSIADSTDTQYF. CDR3 in DNA: TGTGCCTGGAGTATAGCAGACTCCACAGATACGCAGTATTTT. The chain has TRBV30 and TRBJ2-3; D not certain. Trimming removed 2 bases at V and 2 bases at J, with 11 bases between. Germline V gives CDR1 GTSNPN, CDR2 SVGIG (reference sequence). There are 14 residues in the CDR3.

The V gene is TRBV9, the J gene TRBJ2-3; no clear D gene. The CDR3 runs to 13 residues. The germline V gene encodes CDR1 SGDLS and CDR2 YYNGEE. Trimming took 2 bases from V and 5 from J, leaving 9 bases between them. CDR3 DNA sequence: TGTGCCAGCAGCGTCGATTCGGAAGATACGCAGTATTTT. It yields the protein CASSVDSEDTQYF.

This sequence joins TRBV15 and TRBJ1-4; 12 bases agree with TRBD1. V dropped 3 bases and J dropped 3; count of bases not matched to a gene: 5. The CDR3 extends over 17 amino acids. CDR1 is LNHNV and CDR2 is YYDKDF in the germline V gene (reference sequence). The CDR3 sequence is CATSRGQGARANEKLFF. The DNA of the CDR3 is TGTGCCACCAGCAGGGGACAGGGGGCGCGGGCTAATGAAAAACTGTTTTTT.

The rearrangement uses TRBV6-1 and TRBJ1-6, with D possibly being TRBD1 (6 bases). V lost 0 bases and J lost 1, with 13 bases in between. Germline V gene data show CDR1 as MNHNS and CDR2 as SASEGT. The CDR3 length is 18 residues. The CDR3 bases are TGTGCCAGCAGTGAAGCCCGGGGGCAAGCGTCCTATAATTCACCCCTCCACTTT. Translated, it gives CASSEARGQASYNSPLHF.

This chain joins TRBV25-1 and TRBJ2-6; D may be TRBD1 (6 bases). Trimming left V 3 bases short and J 1 base short, with 10 bases between. In germline, CDR1 is MGHDK, CDR2 SYGVNS. CDR3 length: 16 residues. DNA for the CDR3: TGTGCCAGCAGTGATCGGGACATTTCTGGGGCCAACGTCCTGACTTTC. Protein product: CASSDRDISGANVLTF.

The V gene is TRBV13, the J gene TRBJ1-1, with TRBD1 identical over 7 bases. The V segment lost 4 bases and the J segment 1 base; nucleotides outside the gene matches: 6. The CDR3 has 15 residues. In germline, CDR1 is PRHDT, CDR2 FYEKMQ (reference sequence). The CDR3 DNA is TGTGCCAGCAGCTCGCCGACAGGGAGGAACACTGAAGCTTTCTTT. It specifies CASSSPTGRNTEAFF.

A single count supports this clone. The J gene is TRBJ2-7, the V gene TRBV6-6, with 11 bases identical to TRBD2. V shed 10 bases, J shed 3 bases, and the junction held 5 bases outside the gene matches. Looked up from germline, CDR1 is MNHNY and CDR2 is SVGAGI (reference sequence). The CDR3 extends over 13 amino acids. CDR3 sequence (DNA): TGTGCCACCAGACTAGCGGGGAACTACGAGCAGTACTTC. Translation: CATRLAGNYEQYF.

This sequence joins TRBV11-2 and TRBJ2-7; D not certain. The ends were cut back, 0 bases at V and 3 bases at J, with 6 bases in the middle. CDR3 length equals 13 residues. CDR1 is SGHAT and CDR2 is FQNNGV in the germline V gene. Here the CDR3 DNA reads TGTGCCAGCAGCTTAGAGAAGGTCTACGAGCAGTACTTC. It translates to CASSLEKVYEQYF.

This clone was seen a single time. V and J are TRBV27 and TRBJ2-1; maybe TRBD2 (5 bases). CDR1 is MNHEY, CDR2 SMNVEV, per germline (reference sequence). Trimming pared 2 bases from V and 10 bases from J, leaving 15 bases between. The CDR3 contains 14 residues. The CDR3 is CASSLNPSTGEQFF. The DNA for the CDR3 is TGTGCCAGCAGTTTAAACCCTTCCACGGGGGAGCAGTTCTTC.

Remarks on this clone: This sample also contains other DNA sequences that code for the same CDR3. The chain employs TRBV11-3 and TRBJ2-5; 8 positions agree with TRBD2. The CDR3 extends over 13 amino acids. Germline trimming cut 4 bases from V and 3 bases from J; bases unmatched to any gene: 1. Germline V gene lookup returns CDR1 SGHNT and CDR2 YENEEA. The chain's CDR3 is CASSSRGEETQYF. The CDR3 nucleotides read TGTGCCAGCAGCTCGCGGGGGGAAGAGACCCAGTACTTC.